These T cell receptor beta chains were read from a single sample in a study of memory CD4+ T cells and cytomegalovirus serostatus. The protocol was immunoSEQ multiplex PCR, while the TCRdb copy is restricted to in-frame clones and leaves out a portion. The sample includes about 57,000 clones, approximately 80% seen only once; the top ten take about 0.86%. The specimen sequenced was memory CD4+ T cells from blood. These receptors were obtained from an adult in good health and CMV-seronegative. CDR3s include the opening cysteine and the closing phenylalanine or tryptophan. A D gene is named only where the DNA matches it firmly. Clone size appears in some rows only: once, few, many, or a class for an expanded clone.

j_gene: TRBJ1-5; abundance: few; len: 15; v_gene: TRBV6-5; d_gene: -; CDR3aa: CASKKAGYSNQPQHF; CDR3nt: TGTGCCAGCAAAAAGGCGGGCTATAGCAATCAGCCCCAGCATTTT
j_gene: TRBJ1-5; abundance: -; len: 12; v_gene: TRBV28; d_gene: -; CDR3aa: CATGWGGQPQHF; CDR3nt: TGTGCTACAGGGTGGGGAGGTCAGCCCCAGCATTTT
j_gene: TRBJ2-2; abundance: -; len: 17; v_gene: TRBV9; d_gene: TRBD2; CDR3aa: CASSVTGLAGITGELFF; CDR3nt: TGTGCCAGCAGCGTAACGGGACTAGCGGGAATCACCGGGGAGCTGTTTTTT
j_gene: TRBJ1-6; abundance: -; len: 15; v_gene: TRBV29-1; d_gene: -; CDR3aa: CSVALTSSYNSPLHF; CDR3nt: TGCAGCGTTGCATTGACGAGCTCCTATAATTCACCCCTCCACTTT
j_gene: TRBJ1-2; abundance: -; len: 15; v_gene: TRBV27; d_gene: -; CDR3aa: CASSLSGVGASGYTF; CDR3nt: TGTGCCAGCAGTTTATCAGGGGTGGGGGCTAGTGGCTACACCTTC
j_gene: TRBJ1-1; abundance: -; len: 15; v_gene: TRBV18; d_gene: TRBD1; CDR3aa: CASSPTGVRTAEAFF; CDR3nt: TGTGCCAGCTCACCAACAGGGGTGCGCACCGCTGAAGCTTTCTTT
j_gene: TRBJ1-1; abundance: once; len: 14; v_gene: TRBV5-8; d_gene: -; CDR3aa: CASRWGPRGTEAFF; CDR3nt: TGTGCCAGCAGATGGGGACCCCGCGGCACTGAAGCTTTCTTT
j_gene: TRBJ1-6; abundance: -; len: 13; v_gene: TRBV7-2; d_gene: -; CDR3aa: CASSFGANSPLHF; CDR3nt: TGTGCCAGCAGCTTCGGGGCGAATTCACCCCTCCACTTT
j_gene: TRBJ1-3; abundance: -; len: 13; v_gene: TRBV7-3; d_gene: -; CDR3aa: CASSPTGGNTIYF; CDR3nt: TGTGCCAGCAGCCCCACGGGGGGAAACACCATATATTTT
j_gene: TRBJ2-7; abundance: -; len: 16; v_gene: TRBV2; d_gene: TRBD1; CDR3aa: CASSPRGGQGANEQYF; CDR3nt: TGTGCCAGCAGCCCTCGAGGTGGGCAGGGGGCCAACGAGCAGTACTTC
j_gene: TRBJ2-3; abundance: -; len: 16; v_gene: TRBV27; d_gene: TRBD2; CDR3aa: CASTPPLAASTDTQYF; CDR3nt: TGTGCCAGTACCCCCCCCCTAGCGGCTAGCACAGATACGCAGTATTTT
j_gene: TRBJ2-3; abundance: -; len: 14; v_gene: TRBV5-1; d_gene: -; CDR3aa: CASSFKGSTDTQYF; CDR3nt: TGCGCCAGCAGCTTTAAGGGTAGCACAGATACGCAGTATTTT
j_gene: TRBJ2-3; abundance: -; len: 12; v_gene: TRBV5-1; d_gene: -; CDR3aa: CASSLEVDTQYF; CDR3nt: TGCGCCAGCAGCTTGGAAGTAGATACGCAGTATTTT
j_gene: TRBJ2-7; abundance: -; len: 15; v_gene: TRBV6-5; d_gene: TRBD2; CDR3aa: CASSYSWRGDYEQYF; CDR3nt: TGTGCCAGCAGTTACTCGTGGCGGGGGGACTACGAGCAGTACTTC
j_gene: TRBJ1-2; abundance: medium-sized; len: 13; v_gene: TRBV11-2; d_gene: -; CDR3aa: CASRRGIGYGYTF; CDR3nt: TGTGCCAGCAGACGGGGGATTGGCTATGGCTACACCTTC
j_gene: TRBJ1-2; abundance: -; len: 14; v_gene: TRBV5-1; d_gene: -; CDR3aa: CASSLDGGTGGYTF; CDR3nt: TGCGCCAGCAGCTTGGATGGTGGCACGGGGGGCTACACCTTC
j_gene: TRBJ1-1; abundance: -; len: 11; v_gene: TRBV6-5; d_gene: TRBD1; CDR3aa: CASATTGKAFF; CDR3nt: TGTGCCAGCGCCACGACAGGGAAAGCTTTCTTT
j_gene: TRBJ1-5; abundance: -; len: 15; v_gene: TRBV5-1; d_gene: -; CDR3aa: CASSLAGGGDQPQHF; CDR3nt: TGCGCCAGCAGCTTGGCCGGTGGGGGAGATCAGCCCCAGCATTTT
j_gene: TRBJ1-2; abundance: -; len: 17; v_gene: TRBV9; d_gene: -; CDR3aa: CASSVGVSGLDPNGYTF; CDR3nt: TGTGCCAGCAGCGTAGGAGTCTCGGGATTGGATCCGAATGGCTACACCTTC
j_gene: TRBJ2-1; abundance: few; len: 11; v_gene: TRBV20-1; d_gene: TRBD2; CDR3aa: CSAGGLNEQFF; CDR3nt: TGCTCTGCGGGGGGACTAAATGAGCAGTTCTTC
j_gene: TRBJ2-5; abundance: -; len: 14; v_gene: TRBV7-9; d_gene: TRBD1; CDR3aa: CASSVGQMQETQYF; CDR3nt: TGTGCCAGCAGCGTGGGACAGATGCAAGAGACCCAGTACTTC
j_gene: TRBJ2-7; abundance: few; len: 11; v_gene: TRBV6-1; d_gene: -; CDR3aa: CASSSRTEQYF; CDR3nt: TGTGCCAGCAGTTCCCGGACGGAGCAGTACTTC
j_gene: TRBJ2-5; abundance: -; len: 18; v_gene: TRBV15; d_gene: TRBD1; CDR3aa: CATSRDRITGTGAETQYF; CDR3nt: TGTGCCACCAGCAGAGATCGGATTACCGGGACAGGGGCCGAGACCCAGTACTTC
j_gene: TRBJ2-1; abundance: -; len: 15; v_gene: TRBV5-1; d_gene: TRBD2; CDR3aa: CASSWASGSNNEQFF; CDR3nt: TGCGCCAGCAGCTGGGCTAGCGGGAGTAACAATGAGCAGTTCTTC
j_gene: TRBJ2-5; abundance: -; len: 14; v_gene: TRBV5-1; d_gene: -; CDR3aa: CASSYNWGQETQYF; CDR3nt: TGCGCCAGCAGCTACAATTGGGGCCAAGAGACCCAGTACTTC
j_gene: TRBJ2-7; abundance: -; len: 14; v_gene: TRBV18; d_gene: -; CDR3aa: CASSQGQTSYEQYF; CDR3nt: TGTGCCAGCTCACAAGGGCAGACCTCCTACGAGCAGTACTTC
j_gene: TRBJ2-3; abundance: few; len: 18; v_gene: TRBV25-1; d_gene: -; CDR3aa: CASSDRTHGKIPYDPQYF; CDR3nt: TGTGCCAGCAGTGATCGGACTCATGGGAAAATTCCTTACGACCCGCAGTATTTT
j_gene: TRBJ1-3; abundance: -; len: 14; v_gene: TRBV6-5; d_gene: -; CDR3aa: CASSLLGQGNTIYF; CDR3nt: TGTGCCAGCAGTCTCCTCGGACAGGGAAACACCATATATTTT
j_gene: TRBJ1-1; abundance: -; len: 14; v_gene: TRBV27; d_gene: -; CDR3aa: CASRRSDRNTEAFF; CDR3nt: TGTGCCAGCAGGAGGTCGGACAGGAACACTGAAGCTTTCTTT